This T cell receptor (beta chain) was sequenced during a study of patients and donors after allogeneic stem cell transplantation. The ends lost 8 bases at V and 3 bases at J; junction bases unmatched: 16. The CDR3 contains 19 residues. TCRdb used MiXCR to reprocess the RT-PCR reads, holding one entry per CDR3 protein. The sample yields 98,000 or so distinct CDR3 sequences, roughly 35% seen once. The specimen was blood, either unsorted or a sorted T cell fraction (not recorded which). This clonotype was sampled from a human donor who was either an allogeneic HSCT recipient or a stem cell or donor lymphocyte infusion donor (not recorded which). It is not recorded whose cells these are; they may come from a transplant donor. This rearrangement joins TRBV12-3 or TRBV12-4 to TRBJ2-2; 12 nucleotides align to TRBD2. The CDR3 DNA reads TGTGCCAGCTCCAGACCGGGACGACTAGCGGGAGTGTACACCGGGGAGCTGTTTTTT. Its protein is CASSRPGRLAGVYTGELFF.